This T cell receptor beta chain was recorded in a study of blood T cell repertoires in COVID-19. Study in general: Acute and convalescent COVID-19 samples came from the United States, Italy and Spain. The analysed material was cDNA or gDNA that came from T cells, B-cell-depleted T cells, or PBMCs.

V shed 0 bases, J shed 13 bases, and the junction held 6 bases outside the gene matches. The CDR3 is made up of 12 amino acids. Germline V gene data show CDR1 as MNHNS and CDR2 as SASEGT. Original handling: Amplification from reference gene primers served as the basis for estimated nucleated cell counts. TCRdb's table, derived via immunoSEQ multiplex PCR, lists solely in-frame clones and lacks some. Clonal size and the V and J genes are those of that table, whereas D and trimming came from the DNA. Here the sample spans under 150,000 clones, 80% to 90% being singletons. The chain employs TRBV6-1 and TRBJ2-7; 7 bases line up with TRBD1. The sample taken for sequencing was peripheral blood. This TCR came from a woman aged 55-75 years with active COVID-19. The CDR3 sequence: CASSEATGLDYF. In nucleotides, the CDR3 is TGTGCCAGCAGTGAAGCGACAGGGTTGGACTACTTC.